This T cell receptor (beta chain) was observed in a study of T cells in Graves' hyperthyroidism and ophthalmopathy. RNA transcripts were the template for amplifying TCR beta CDR3 regions. RT-PCR in the first round (using the HTBI primer set) targeted the TCR CDR3. Via MiXCR, TCRdb re-called the multiplex PCR reads, giving one row per CDR3 protein. Of 380,000 or so distinct CDR3 sequences in the sample, about 20% were seen once. This clonotype occurred once. Sequencing was performed on blood. The TCR was taken from a woman aged 18-29 years with Graves' hyperthyroidism.

The CDR3 is CAAAGEIGTGELFF. In DNA form, the CDR3 reads TGTGCCGCGGCCGGGGAGATAGGGACCGGGGAGCTGTTTTTT. This chain uses TRBV15 with TRBJ2-2, with D perhaps TRBD2 (5 bases). Per the germline V gene, CDR1 is LNHNV and CDR2 is YYDKDF (reference sequence). CDR3 length: 14 residues. The V and J ends lost 11 bases and 5 bases respectively, with 18 bases between them.